The TCR beta chain described here comes from a study of radiotherapy plus CTLA-4 blockade in lung cancer. Study information: With 31% of patients having disease control, objective responses were seen in approximately 17%.

Focal radiation plus CTLA-4 blockade with ipilimumab was administered to patients who had chemo-refractory metastatic non-small-cell lung cancer. Only in-frame clones appear in the TCRdb table, and some are missing; sequencing was by immunoSEQ multiplex PCR. The sample has 2,000 to 3,000 clones, around three quarters seen once. The study's findings and limits: Some TCR clones had been derived from tumors. These clones expanded in peripheral blood after radiotherapy plus ipilimumab. Early clone dynamics of blood T cells, plus interferon-beta, reportedly predicted response best.

Germline-derived CDR1 and CDR2 are SNHLY and FYNNEI. V lost 3 bases and J lost 6, with 4 bases in between. The CDR3 contains 11 residues. With respect to this clone: The antigen is undetermined.

The sample in question was tumor tissue, obtained from a patient treated with radiotherapy plus ipilimumab. The chain has TRBV2 and TRBJ2-3; D unresolved. This receptor was taken from a human donor with non-small cell lung cancer that progressed on radiotherapy plus ipilimumab. The CDR3 DNA reads as TGTGCCAGCAGTGACTGGGATACGCAGTATTTT. This codes for CASSDWDTQYF. Filled out from reference TRBV2 and TRBJ2-3, the complete variable domain reads EPEVTQTPSHQVTQMGQEVILRCVPISNHLYFYWYRQILGQKVEFLVSFYNNEISEKSEIFDDQFSVERPDGSNFTLKIRSTKLEDSAMYFCASSDWDTQYFGPGTRLTVL.